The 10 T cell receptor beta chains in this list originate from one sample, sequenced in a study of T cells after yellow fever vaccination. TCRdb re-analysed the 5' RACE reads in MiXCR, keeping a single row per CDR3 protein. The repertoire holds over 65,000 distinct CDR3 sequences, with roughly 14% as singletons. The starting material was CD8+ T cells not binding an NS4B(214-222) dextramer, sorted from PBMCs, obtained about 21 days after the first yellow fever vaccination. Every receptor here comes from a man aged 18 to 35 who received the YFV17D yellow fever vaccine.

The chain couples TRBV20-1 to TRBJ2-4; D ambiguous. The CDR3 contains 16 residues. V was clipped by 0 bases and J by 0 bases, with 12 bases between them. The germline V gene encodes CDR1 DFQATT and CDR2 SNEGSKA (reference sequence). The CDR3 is CSARERLTLAKNIQYF. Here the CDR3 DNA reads TGCAGTGCTAGAGAAAGGCTCACCTTAGCCAAAAACATTCAGTACTTC.

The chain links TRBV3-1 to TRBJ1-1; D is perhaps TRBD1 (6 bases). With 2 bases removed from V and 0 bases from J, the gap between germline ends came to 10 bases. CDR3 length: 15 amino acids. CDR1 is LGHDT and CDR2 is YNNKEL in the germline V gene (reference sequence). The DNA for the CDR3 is TGTGCCAGCAGCCAATTGACAGGCCTGAACACTGAAGCTTTCTTT. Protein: CASSQLTGLNTEAFF.

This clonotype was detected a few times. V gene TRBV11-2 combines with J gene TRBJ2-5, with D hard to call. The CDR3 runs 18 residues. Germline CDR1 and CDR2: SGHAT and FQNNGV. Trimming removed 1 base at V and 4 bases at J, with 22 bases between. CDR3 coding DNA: TGTGCCAGCAGCTTAGTATATGGATTCGGTCCAGGTCCAGAGACCCAGTACTTC. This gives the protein CASSLVYGFGPGPETQYF.

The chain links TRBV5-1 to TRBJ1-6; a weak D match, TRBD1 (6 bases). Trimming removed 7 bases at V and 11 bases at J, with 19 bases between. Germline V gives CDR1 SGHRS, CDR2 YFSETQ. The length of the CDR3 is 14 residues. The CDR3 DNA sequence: TGCGCCAGCTCCGGAGAGGGGGAGCATACACCCCTCCACTTT. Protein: CASSGEGEHTPLHF.

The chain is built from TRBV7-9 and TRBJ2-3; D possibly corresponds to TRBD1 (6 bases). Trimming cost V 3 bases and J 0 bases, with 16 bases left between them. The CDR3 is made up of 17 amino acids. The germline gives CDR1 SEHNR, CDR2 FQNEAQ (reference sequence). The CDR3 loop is CASSFISGDWSTDTQYF. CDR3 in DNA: TGTGCCAGCAGCTTCATTTCAGGGGATTGGAGCACAGATACGCAGTATTTT.

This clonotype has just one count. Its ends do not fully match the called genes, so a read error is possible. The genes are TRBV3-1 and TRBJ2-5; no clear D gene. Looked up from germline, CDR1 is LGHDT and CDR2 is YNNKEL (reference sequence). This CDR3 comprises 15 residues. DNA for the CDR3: TGTGCCAGCTGCCACCTGTCAGGCTCCCAAGAGACCCAGTACTTC. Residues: CASCHLSGSQETQYF.

The CDR3 region is CASRERGSYEQYV. The CDR3 nucleotides read TGTGCCAGCCGGGAGAGGGGAAGCTACGAGCAGTACGTC. The chain combines TRBV28 with TRBJ2-7; maybe TRBD2 (6 bases). Germline-derived CDR1 and CDR2 are MDHEN and SYDVKM. This CDR3 is 13 amino acids long. The V and J ends lost 8 bases and 3 bases respectively, with 14 bases between them.

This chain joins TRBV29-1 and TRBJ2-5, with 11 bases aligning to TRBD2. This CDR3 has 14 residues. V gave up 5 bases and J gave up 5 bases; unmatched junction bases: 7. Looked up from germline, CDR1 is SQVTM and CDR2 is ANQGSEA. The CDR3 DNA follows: TGCAGCGTTCACCTAGCGGGGGGCGGGGAGACCCAGTACTTC. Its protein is CSVHLAGGGETQYF.

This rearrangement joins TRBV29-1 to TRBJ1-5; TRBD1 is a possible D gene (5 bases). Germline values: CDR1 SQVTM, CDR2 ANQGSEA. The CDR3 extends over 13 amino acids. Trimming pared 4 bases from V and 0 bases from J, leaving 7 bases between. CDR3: CSVVQDSNQPQHF. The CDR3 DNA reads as TGCAGCGTTGTACAGGATAGCAATCAGCCCCAGCATTTT.

The chain's CDR3 is CASSSEDGEETQYF. In DNA form, the CDR3 reads TGTGCCAGCAGCTCCGAAGACGGTGAAGAGACCCAGTACTTC. V is TRBV7-9 and J is TRBJ2-5; unclear D gene. V was cut by 4 bases and J by 3 bases, with 12 bases left in between. CDR3 size: 14 residues. Germline loops: CDR1 SEHNR, CDR2 FQNEAQ (reference sequence).